What follows describes a single T cell receptor (beta chain). Its target is not known. This CDR3 region has 16 residues. Trimming took 5 bases from V and 6 from J; bases not matched to a gene: 8. Germline CDR1 SGHTA, CDR2 FQGNSA. Pooled in the analysis were second doses at about 4 or about 12 weeks. This record belongs to a study of T cell responses to AZD1222 COVID-19 vaccine. TCRdb keeps only in-frame clones here, not all; method: immunoSEQ multiplex PCR. The repertoire holds roughly 65,000 clones, with around four fifths as singletons. General observations from the study: Donors were chiefly white British, with a greater number of females, and clonal diversity was perhaps underestimated.

The sequenced sample was peripheral blood, obtained 28 days after the second AZD1222 dose. The receptor comes from an adult who received the AZD1222 COVID-19 vaccine. This sequence joins TRBV7-2 and TRBJ2-3, with 13 bases identical to TRBD2. The CDR3 reads CASSPIGTSGVDTQYF. The CDR3 nucleotides read TGTGCCAGCAGCCCGATAGGGACTAGCGGGGTGGATACGCAGTATTTT.